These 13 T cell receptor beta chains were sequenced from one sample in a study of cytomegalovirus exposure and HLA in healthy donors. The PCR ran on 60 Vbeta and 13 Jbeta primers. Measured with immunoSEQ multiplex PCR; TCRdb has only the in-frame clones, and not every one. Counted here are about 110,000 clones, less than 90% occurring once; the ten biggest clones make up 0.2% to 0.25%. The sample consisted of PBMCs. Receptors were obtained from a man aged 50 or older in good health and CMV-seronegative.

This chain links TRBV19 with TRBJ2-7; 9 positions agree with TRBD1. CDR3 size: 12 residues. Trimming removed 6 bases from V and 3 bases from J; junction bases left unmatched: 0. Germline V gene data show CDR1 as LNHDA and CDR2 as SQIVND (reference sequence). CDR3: CASRTGGYEQYF. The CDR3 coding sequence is TGTGCCAGTAGGACAGGGGGCTACGAGCAGTACTTC.

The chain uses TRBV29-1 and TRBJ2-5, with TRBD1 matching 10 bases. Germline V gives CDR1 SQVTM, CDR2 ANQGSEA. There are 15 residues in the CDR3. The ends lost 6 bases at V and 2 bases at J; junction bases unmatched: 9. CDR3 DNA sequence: TGCAGCGTCCGCCACCCGGACAGGGGGCAAGAGACCCAGTACTTC. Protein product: CSVRHPDRGQETQYF.

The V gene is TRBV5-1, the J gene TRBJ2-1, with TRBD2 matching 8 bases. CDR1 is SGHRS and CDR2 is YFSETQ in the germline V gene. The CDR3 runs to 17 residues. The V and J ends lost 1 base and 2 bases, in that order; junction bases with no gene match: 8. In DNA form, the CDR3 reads TGCGCCAGCAGCTTGAGTGGTAGCGGGACGACCTACAATGAGCAGTTCTTC. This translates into CASSLSGSGTTYNEQFF. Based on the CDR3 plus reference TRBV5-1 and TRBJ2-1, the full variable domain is KAGVTQTPRYLIKTRGQQVTLSCSPISGHRSVSWYQQTPGQGLQFLFEYFSETQRNKGNFPGRFSGRQFSNSRSEMNVSTLELGDSALYLCASSLSGSGTTYNEQFFGPGTRLTVL.

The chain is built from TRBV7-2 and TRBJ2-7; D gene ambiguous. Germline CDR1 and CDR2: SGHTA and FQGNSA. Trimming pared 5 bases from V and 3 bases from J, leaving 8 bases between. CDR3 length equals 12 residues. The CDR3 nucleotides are TGTGCCAGCAGCAACACTAACTACGAGCAGTACTTC. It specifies CASSNTNYEQYF.

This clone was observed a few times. The CDR3 region is CASSLRQGAYEQYF. CDR3 nucleotide sequence: TGCGCCAGCAGCCTCCGACAGGGAGCCTACGAGCAGTACTTC. This chain joins TRBV4-3 and TRBJ2-7; 7 nucleotides align to TRBD1. The CDR3 has 14 amino acids. V lost 4 bases, J lost 2 bases, and 5 bases stayed unmatched. Germline values: CDR1 LGHNA, CDR2 YSLEER.

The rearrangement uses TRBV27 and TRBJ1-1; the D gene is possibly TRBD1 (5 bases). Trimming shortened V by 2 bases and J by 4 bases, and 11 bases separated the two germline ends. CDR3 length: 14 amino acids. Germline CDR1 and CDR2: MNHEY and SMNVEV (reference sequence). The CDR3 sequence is CASSLGGRATEAFF. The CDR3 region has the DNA TGTGCCAGCAGTTTAGGCGGCAGGGCCACTGAAGCTTTCTTT.

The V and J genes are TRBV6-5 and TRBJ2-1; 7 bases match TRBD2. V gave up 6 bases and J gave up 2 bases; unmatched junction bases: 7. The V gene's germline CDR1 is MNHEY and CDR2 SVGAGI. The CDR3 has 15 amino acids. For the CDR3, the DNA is TGTGCCAGCAGGGTTATAGCGGGCCCCTACAATGAGCAGTTCTTC. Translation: CASRVIAGPYNEQFF.

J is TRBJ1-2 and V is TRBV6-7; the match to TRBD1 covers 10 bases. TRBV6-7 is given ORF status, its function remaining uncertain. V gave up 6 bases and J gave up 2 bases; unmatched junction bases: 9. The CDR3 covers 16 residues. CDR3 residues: CASRGPGTGDNYGYTF. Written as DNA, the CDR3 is TGTGCCAGCAGGGGCCCCGGGACAGGGGACAACTATGGCTACACCTTC.

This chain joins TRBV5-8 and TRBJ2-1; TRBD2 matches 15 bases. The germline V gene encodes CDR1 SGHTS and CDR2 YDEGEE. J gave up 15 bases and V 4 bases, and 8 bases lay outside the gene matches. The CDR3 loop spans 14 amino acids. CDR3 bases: TGTGCCAGCAGCCAGGGACTAGCGGGAGGTAGACCGTTCTTC. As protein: CASSQGLAGGRPFF.

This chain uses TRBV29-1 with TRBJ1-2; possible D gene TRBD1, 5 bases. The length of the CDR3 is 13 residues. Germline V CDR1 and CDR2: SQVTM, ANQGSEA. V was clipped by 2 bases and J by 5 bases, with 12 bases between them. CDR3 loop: CSVEKQEKYGYTF. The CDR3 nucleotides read TGCAGCGTTGAAAAACAGGAGAAATATGGCTACACCTTC.

This CDR3 reads CSVAERGEEQYF. The CDR3 region has the DNA TGCAGCGTTGCTGAGCGGGGGGAAGAGCAGTACTTC. The chain couples TRBV29-1 to TRBJ2-7, with TRBD2 matching over 9 bases. Looked up from germline, CDR1 is SQVTM and CDR2 is ANQGSEA. The CDR3 covers 12 residues. V gave up 4 bases and J gave up 7 bases; unmatched junction bases: 5.

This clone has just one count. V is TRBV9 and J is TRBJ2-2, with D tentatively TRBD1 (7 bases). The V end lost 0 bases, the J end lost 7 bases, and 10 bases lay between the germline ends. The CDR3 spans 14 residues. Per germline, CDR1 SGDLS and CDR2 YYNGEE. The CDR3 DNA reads TGTGCCAGCAGCGTAGTTCAGGGGGGCGGGGAGCTGTTTTTT. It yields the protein CASSVVQGGGELFF.

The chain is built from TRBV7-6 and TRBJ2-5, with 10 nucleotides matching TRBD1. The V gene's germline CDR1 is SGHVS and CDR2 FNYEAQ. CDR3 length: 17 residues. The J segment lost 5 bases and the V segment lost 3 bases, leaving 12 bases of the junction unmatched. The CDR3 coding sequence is TGTGCCAGCAGCTTGGGGGCCGGGACAGGGGAGGATGAGACCCAGTACTTC. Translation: CASSLGAGTGEDETQYF.